One and the same sample provided the 18 T cell receptor beta chains below, sequenced in a study of cytomegalovirus exposure and HLA in healthy donors. PCR was performed using 60 Vbeta and 13 Jbeta primers. The repertoire was sequenced with immunoSEQ multiplex PCR; TCRdb's copy has only in-frame clones and lacks some. The sample carries 140,000 to 150,000 clones, approximately 80% recorded once. Sequences were obtained from PBMCs. All receptors come from a male donor in good health and CMV-seronegative.

The gene calls are TRBV7-8 and TRBJ1-5, with TRBD1 identical over 9 bases. After removal of 3 bases from V and 2 bases from J, the junction contained 2 bases not matched to a gene. The CDR3 is made up of 15 amino acids. From germline, CDR1 is SGHVS and CDR2 FQNEAQ. CDR3 nucleotides: TGTGCCAGCAGCTTCGACAGGGGGGGCAATCAGCCCCAGCATTTT. It translates to CASSFDRGGNQPQHF.

This clone was recorded a few times. The chain carries TRBV28 and TRBJ1-1; 8 bases fit TRBD1. V shed 7 bases and J 1 base; nucleotides not matched to a gene: 5. From germline, CDR1 is MDHEN and CDR2 SYDVKM. This CDR3 is built from 14 residues. The CDR3 DNA is TGTGCCAGCATTGACAGGGGACCGAACACTGAAGCTTTCTTT. Its translation is CASIDRGPNTEAFF.

V gene TRBV13 combines with J gene TRBJ2-1; 12 bases align to TRBD2. In germline, CDR1 is PRHDT, CDR2 FYEKMQ (reference sequence). V lost 5 bases to trimming and J lost 8 bases; unmatched junction nucleotides: 10. The CDR3 loop spans 16 amino acids. Here the CDR3 DNA reads TGTGCCAGCAGCAACTGGGGCCTAGCGGGAGGGGATGAGCAGTTCTTC. It encodes CASSNWGLAGGDEQFF. The full variable domain, rest sourced from reference TRBV13 and TRBJ2-1, is AAGVIQSPRHLIKEKRETATLKCYPIPRHDTVYWYQQGPGQDPQFLISFYEKMQSDKGSIPDRFSAQQFSDYHSELNMSSLELGDSALYFCASSNWGLAGGDEQFFGPGTRLTVL.

J is TRBJ2-7 and V is TRBV5-1; 9 bases align to TRBD1. Germline trimming cut 0 bases from V and 2 bases from J; bases unmatched to any gene: 3. The CDR3 runs 15 residues. CDR1 is SGHRS, CDR2 YFSETQ, per germline. The CDR3 sequence is CASSLEGTGTYEQYF. DNA of the CDR3: TGCGCCAGCAGCTTGGAGGGGACAGGGACCTACGAGCAGTACTTC.

On this clone itself: A read error may produce the germline difference seen at one junction end. The chain links TRBV27 to TRBJ2-7; 9 bases fit TRBD1. The germline V gene encodes CDR1 MNHEY and CDR2 SMNVEV (reference sequence). The CDR3 has 15 amino acids. For the CDR3, the DNA is TGTGCCAGCAGTTTTCCTGGGACAGGGATTTACGGGCAGTACTTC. It encodes CASSFPGTGIYGQYF.

This sequence joins TRBV7-2 and TRBJ2-7, with 11 bases fitting TRBD2. V trimming: 4 bases; J trimming: 5 bases; junction bases outside the gene matches: 7. Germline values: CDR1 SGHTA, CDR2 FQGNSA. The CDR3 length is 15 residues. In nucleotides, the CDR3 is TGTGCCAGCAGCTCCCCGACTAGCGGGGCCCACGAGCAGTACTTC. It translates to CASSSPTSGAHEQYF.

J is TRBJ2-2 and V is TRBV6-1; perhaps TRBD1 as D (6 bases). The ends were cut back, 5 bases at V and 5 bases at J, with 15 bases in the middle. Germline CDR1 reads MNHNS; CDR2 reads SASEGT. This CDR3 has 15 amino acids. CDR3 sequence reads: CASSTGTIATGELFF. The CDR3 DNA sequence: TGTGCCAGCAGTACCGGGACAATAGCAACCGGGGAGCTGTTTTTT.

The chain combines TRBV6-7 with TRBJ1-4, with 7 bases matching TRBD1. TRBV6-7 is marked as an open reading frame, function uncertain. The CDR3 totals 17 residues. J gave up 8 bases and V 5 bases, and 17 bases lay outside the gene matches. CDR3 region: CASSPLPFRDSREKLFF. The CDR3, as DNA: TGTGCCAGCAGTCCCCTCCCCTTCCGGGACAGTAGGGAAAAACTGTTTTTT.

This clone was seen more than once but under ten times. In DNA form, the CDR3 reads TGTGCCAGCAGCTTAATCGGGGGACCCCAAGAGACCCAGTACTTC. Residues: CASSLIGGPQETQYF. The J gene is TRBJ2-5, the V gene TRBV7-3; D perhaps matches TRBD2 (6 bases). In germline, CDR1 is SGHTA, CDR2 FQGTGA. The CDR3 consists of 15 residues. V dropped 1 base and J dropped 1 base, with 10 bases sitting between them.

This sequence joins TRBV11-2 and TRBJ1-5; 9 bases map to TRBD1. V shed 6 bases and J 2 bases; nucleotides not matched to a gene: 5. The CDR3 consists of 15 residues. CDR1 and CDR2 from the germline V gene are SGHAT and FQNNGV. The CDR3 protein is CASRDRDRGNQPQHF. The CDR3 region has the DNA TGTGCCAGCAGGGACCGGGACAGGGGCAATCAGCCCCAGCATTTT.

CDR3 DNA: TGCGCCAGCAGCTTGGCCGGGACTGCGAATGAAAAACTGTTTTTT. Translated, it gives CASSLAGTANEKLFF. The chain uses TRBV5-1 and TRBJ1-4, with D possibly being TRBD1 (5 bases). The V and J ends lost 0 bases and 5 bases respectively, with 11 bases between them. Germline V lookup: CDR1 SGHRS, CDR2 YFSETQ. The CDR3 loop spans 15 amino acids.

This clone was seen once. The chain is built from TRBV18 and TRBJ1-6, with a weak D call TRBD1 (5 bases). Trimming shortened V by 3 bases and J by 8 bases, and 8 bases separated the two germline ends. The V gene's germline CDR1 is KGHSH and CDR2 LQKENI. The CDR3 length is 13 residues. Here the CDR3 reads CASSPETDSPLHF. DNA of the CDR3: TGTGCCAGCTCACCCGAGACAGATTCACCCCTCCACTTT.

The V call is TRBV4-1, the J call TRBJ2-2; no definite D call. V shed 4 bases and J shed 1 base, with 7 bases lying between them. The CDR3 contains 14 residues. CDR1 and CDR2 from the germline V gene are MGHRA and YSYEKL. The CDR3 loop is CASSPGRNTGELFF. The CDR3 DNA is TGCGCCAGCAGCCCAGGCAGGAACACCGGGGAGCTGTTTTTT.

The chain employs TRBV4-1 and TRBJ1-2; 8 positions match TRBD1. The CDR3 has 16 residues. Trimming removed 1 base from V and 7 bases from J; junction bases left unmatched: 11. In germline, CDR1 is MGHRA, CDR2 YSYEKL. The CDR3 here is CASSQVSSTGVLGYTF. CDR3 nucleotides: TGCGCCAGCAGCCAAGTTAGTTCGACAGGGGTTCTTGGCTACACCTTC.

This clone was picked up a small number of times. The J gene is TRBJ1-4, the V gene TRBV6-4; 7 bases agree with TRBD1. V was clipped by 0 bases and J by 8 bases; unmatched bases: 6. CDR1 is MRHNA, CDR2 SNTAGT, per germline. The CDR3 is made up of 15 amino acids. CDR3 sequence (DNA): TGTGCCAGCAGTGACTCAGACAGGGTAGACGAAAAACTGTTTTTT. It translates to CASSDSDRVDEKLFF.

The chain carries TRBV2 and TRBJ1-5; D may be TRBD1 (5 bases). The germline gives CDR1 SNHLY, CDR2 FYNNEI. This CDR3 has 13 amino acids. V lost 3 bases and J lost 4, with 7 bases in between. For the CDR3, the DNA is TGTGCCAGCAGTGATACAGGTAATCAGCCCCAGCATTTT. This sequence encodes CASSDTGNQPQHF. Filled out from reference TRBV2 and TRBJ1-5, the complete variable domain reads EPEVTQTPSHQVTQMGQEVILRCVPISNHLYFYWYRQILGQKVEFLVSFYNNEISEKSEIFDDQFSVERPDGSNFTLKIRSTKLEDSAMYFCASSDTGNQPQHFGDGTRLSIL.

The chain is built from TRBV19 and TRBJ1-4; no clear D gene. CDR1 and CDR2 (germline): LNHDA, SQIVND (reference sequence). V lost 5 bases to trimming and J lost 0 bases, with 10 bases between them. The CDR3 totals 15 residues. The CDR3: CASSPRHSTNEKLFF. The CDR3 coding sequence is TGTGCCAGTAGTCCGAGACACTCAACTAATGAAAAACTGTTTTTT.

V and J are TRBV28 and TRBJ1-5; no reliable D call. Trimming cost V 4 bases and J 5 bases, with 3 bases left between them. The CDR3 runs to 11 residues. The germline CDR1 and CDR2 sequences are MDHEN and SYDVKM. The CDR3 DNA sequence: TGTGCCAGCAGTTCTTATCAGCCCCAGCATTTT. This gives the protein CASSSYQPQHF.